The rows below give T cell receptor beta chains drawn from one sample of a study of blood T cell repertoires in COVID-19. Here immunoSEQ multiplex PCR was the method, and the copy in TCRdb shows in-frame clones only, minus some. The table lists about 87,000 clones, 90% of them singletons. Sequencing was done on a sample of peripheral blood. The receptors originated from a man between 18 and 35 years old with COVID-19, enrolled during active disease. The CDR3 runs from the conserved cysteine through the conserved F or W. Fields, in order: V gene, CDR3 length, D gene, clone size, J gene, CDR3 DNA, CDR3 protein. D genes are given only for firm matches. Clone size is not always given. Where it is, it says once, few, many or a class for expanded clones.

TRBV11-3	19	TRBD2	NA	TRBJ2-1	TGTGCCAGCAGCTTAGGAGGGGTTAGCGGGAGGCCACAACGGGATGAGCAGTTCTTC	CASSLGGVSGRPQRDEQFF
TRBV2	14	TRBD1	NA	TRBJ2-3	TGTGCCAGCCAAGACAGGGGAAGCACAGATACGCAGTATTTT	CASQDRGSTDTQYF
TRBV6-1	17	TRBD2	NA	TRBJ2-5	TGTGCCAGCAGTGAAATTACTAGCGGGAGGGCCTGGGAGACCCAGTACTTC	CASSEITSGRAWETQYF
TRBV29-1	14	TRBD1	NA	TRBJ1-2	TGCAGCGTCACCACAGGGGACTTGAGCTATGGCTACACCTTC	CSVTTGDLSYGYTF
TRBV28	14	NA	NA	TRBJ2-5	TGTGCCAGCAGCAAGTACGGCGGAGGAGAGACCCAGTACTTC	CASSKYGGGETQYF
TRBV6-4	15	TRBD1	NA	TRBJ2-1	TGTGCCAGCAGTACCGGGACAGGGGTCTACAATGAGCAGTTCTTC	CASSTGTGVYNEQFF
TRBV5-6	13	NA	NA	TRBJ1-6	TGTGCCTCAGCTTGGCAGCCCGGGGGACCCCTCCACTTT	CASAWQPGGPLHF
TRBV28	16	TRBD1	NA	TRBJ1-1	TGTGCCAGCAGTTTTCCACAGGGGCGGGCGGACACTGAAGCTTTCTTT	CASSFPQGRADTEAFF
TRBV6-5	16	TRBD2	NA	TRBJ2-2	TGTGCCAGCAGTTACTGGGGAGGGTCGAACACCGGGGAGCTGTTTTTT	CASSYWGGSNTGELFF
TRBV13	15	TRBD2	few	TRBJ2-5	TGTGCCAGCAGCTTTTTTACGGGAGGATTGGAGACCCAGTACTTC	CASSFFTGGLETQYF
TRBV10-3	14	NA	once	TRBJ1-5	TGTGCCATCAGTGAGTCAGAGTACAATCAGCCCCAGCATTTT	CAISESEYNQPQHF
TRBV28	15	TRBD1	NA	TRBJ2-7	TGTGCCAGCAGCTCCCCGGGACAGGGGGCTTACGAGCAGTACTTC	CASSSPGQGAYEQYF
TRBV3-1/TRBV3-2	14	NA	few	TRBJ2-7	TGTGCCAGCGCAGGGGAAGGAAGTTTCCACGAGCAGTACTTC	CASAGEGSFHEQYF
TRBV9	14	NA	once	TRBJ1-1	TGTGCCAGCAGCGCCACAGGAGTTAACACTGAAGCTTTCTTT	CASSATGVNTEAFF
TRBV5-4	16	TRBD1	once	TRBJ1-6	TGTGCCAGCAGCTGGAGCCGGGGACAGTATAATTCACCCCTCCACTTT	CASSWSRGQYNSPLHF
TRBV5-6	17	TRBD1	NA	TRBJ1-5	TGTGCCAGCAGCTTGGGGGAACTAGACAGGGGGGACCAGCCCCAGCATTTT	CASSLGELDRGDQPQHF
TRBV7-9	15	NA	NA	TRBJ2-1	TGTGCCAGCAGCTTACTGGACAGAGTCTACAATGAGCAGTTCTTC	CASSLLDRVYNEQFF
TRBV7-9	19	TRBD1	NA	TRBJ2-3	TGTGCCAGCAGCTCCCGGGACAGGGCAGAAACACTAGCCACAGATACGCAGTATTTT	CASSSRDRAETLATDTQYF
TRBV6-2/TRBV6-3	12	NA	NA	TRBJ2-7	TGTGCCAGCAGCAACACAGGGTACGAGCAGTACTTC	CASSNTGYEQYF
TRBV2	12	NA	NA	TRBJ1-5	TGTGCCAGCAGGGCTCCCAATCAGCCCCAGCATTTT	CASRAPNQPQHF
TRBV4-1	14	NA	once	TRBJ1-5	TGCGCCAGCAGCCAAGGATTAGATAATCAGCCCCAGCATTTT	CASSQGLDNQPQHF
TRBV7-2	17	TRBD2	NA	TRBJ2-6	TGTGCCAGCAGCTTAATAGCGGGAGTTGGTGGGGCCAACGTCCTGACTTTC	CASSLIAGVGGANVLTF
TRBV7-3	17	NA	NA	TRBJ2-2	TGTGCCAGCAGCTTAACTCCGACAGGTTTGGGGACCGGGGAGCTGTTTTTT	CASSLTPTGLGTGELFF
TRBV11-2	15	NA	once	TRBJ1-1	TGTGCCAGCAGCTTAGGGGGCCCGGGGAACACTGAAGCTTTCTTT	CASSLGGPGNTEAFF
TRBV9	15	NA	NA	TRBJ2-3	TGTGCCAGCAGCGCTACCGGGAGTAGCACAGATACGCAGTATTTT	CASSATGSSTDTQYF
TRBV18	13	NA	once	TRBJ1-1	TGTGCCAGCTCACCCCTCCGCAGCACTGAAGCTTTCTTT	CASSPLRSTEAFF
TRBV18	16	TRBD2	NA	TRBJ2-7	TGTGCCAGCTCACCACCGCCTTCTAGCGGGAGGCACGAGCAGTACTTC	CASSPPPSSGRHEQYF
TRBV7-6	15	TRBD1	NA	TRBJ2-2	TGTGCCAGCAGCTTAGAGGGACAGGGGACCGGGGAGCTGTTTTTT	CASSLEGQGTGELFF
TRBV24-1	14	TRBD1	NA	TRBJ1-2	TGTGCCACCAGTGATCCGGGACAGGGGAATGGCTACACCTTC	CATSDPGQGNGYTF
TRBV28	14	NA	once	TRBJ1-6	TGTGCCAGCAGTTTGCCTCCGGGAAATTCACCCCTCCACTTT	CASSLPPGNSPLHF
TRBV27	15	NA	NA	TRBJ1-2	TGTGCCAGCAGTGCACAGAAACCTCCCGACTATGGCTACACCTTC	CASSAQKPPDYGYTF
TRBV7-9	16	TRBD1	NA	TRBJ1-6	TGTGCCAGCAGCTTAAAACAGGGGCGAGAGAGTTCACCCCTCCACTTT	CASSLKQGRESSPLHF
TRBV4-3	15	NA	NA	TRBJ1-2	TGCGCCAGCAGCCAAGATGGCGGCAGCTCCTATGGCTACACCTTC	CASSQDGGSSYGYTF
TRBV27	18	NA	NA	TRBJ1-5	TGTGCCAGCAGTGCCAGAGGGGGGGGCTTTTATAGCAATCAGCCCCAGCATTTT	CASSARGGGFYSNQPQHF
TRBV7-9	14	NA	NA	TRBJ2-7	TGTGCCAGCAGCACACGGACAGAGGCCTACGAGCAGTACTTC	CASSTRTEAYEQYF
TRBV27	11	NA	NA	TRBJ2-1	TGTGCCAGCAGAGGAGTACGTGAGCAGTTCTTC	CASRGVREQFF
TRBV28	15	NA	NA	TRBJ2-7	TGTGCCAGCAGTTTCGATCCCAGGGCCTCCTACGAGCAGTACTTC	CASSFDPRASYEQYF
TRBV5-8	16	NA	NA	TRBJ1-2	TGTGCCAGCAGCTTGACTGGTGCAGGATTTAACTATGGCTACACCTTC	CASSLTGAGFNYGYTF
TRBV11-2	16	NA	NA	TRBJ2-7	TGTGCCAGCAGCTTGTCCAGGGGGAGGAGCTCCTACGAGCAGTACTTC	CASSLSRGRSSYEQYF
TRBV6-5	15	TRBD2	NA	TRBJ2-1	TGTGCCAGCAGTCAACGGGCTAGCGGTTACAATGAGCAGTTCTTC	CASSQRASGYNEQFF
TRBV11-2	15	NA	once	TRBJ2-5	TGTGCCAGCAGTTTTATCCCAGTTATCCAAGAGACCCAGTACTTC	CASSFIPVIQETQYF
TRBV9	15	TRBD2	NA	TRBJ2-7	TGTGCCAGCAGCCCCGAACCTAGCGGATACTACGAGCAGTACTTC	CASSPEPSGYYEQYF